This TCR beta chain comes out of a study of human T cells and chemical hapten exposure. Unique molecular identifiers were attached to individual cDNA molecules within the library. TCRdb re-called the RACE reads with MiXCR, one entry per CDR3 protein. The sample has some 170,000 distinct CDR3 sequences; about a quarter are singletons. This sample's time point: patch test 3, about 24 weeks after DPC sensitization. Treatment meaning: therapeutic diphenylcyclopropenone sensitization with weekly scalp DPC. The CDR3 length is 16 residues. V lost 3 bases and J lost 0, with 14 bases in between. CDR1 and CDR2 from the germline V gene are SGDLS and YYNGEE. This clonotype was seen a handful of times.

The receptor was isolated from a woman aged 18-29 years with alopecia areata. Some clones in this sample may be carry-over from other donors' samples. The source was whole blood, collected in connection with sensitization to the hapten diphenylcyclopropenone (DPC). This chain links TRBV9 with TRBJ2-3, with D tentatively TRBD2 (6 bases). The CDR3 coding sequence is TGTGCCAGCAGCGCCTCCGGGACTGCTAGCACAGATACGCAGTATTTT. Translating gives CASSASGTASTDTQYF.